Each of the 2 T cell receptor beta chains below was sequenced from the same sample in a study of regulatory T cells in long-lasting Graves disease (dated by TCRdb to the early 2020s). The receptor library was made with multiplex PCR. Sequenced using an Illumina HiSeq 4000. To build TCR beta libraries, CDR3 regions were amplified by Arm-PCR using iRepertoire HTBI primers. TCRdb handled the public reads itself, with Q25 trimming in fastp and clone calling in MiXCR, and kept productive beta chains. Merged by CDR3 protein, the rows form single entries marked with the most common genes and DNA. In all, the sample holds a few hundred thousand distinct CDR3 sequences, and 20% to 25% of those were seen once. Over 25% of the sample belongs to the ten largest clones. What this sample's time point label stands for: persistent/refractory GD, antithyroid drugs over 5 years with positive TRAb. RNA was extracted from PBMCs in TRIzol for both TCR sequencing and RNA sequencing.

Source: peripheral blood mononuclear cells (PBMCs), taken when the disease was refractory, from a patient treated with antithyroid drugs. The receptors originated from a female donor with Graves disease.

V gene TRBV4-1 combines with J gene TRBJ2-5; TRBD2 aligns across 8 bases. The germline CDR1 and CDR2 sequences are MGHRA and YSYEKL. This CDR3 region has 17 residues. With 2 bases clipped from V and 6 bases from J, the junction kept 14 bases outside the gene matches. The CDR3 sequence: CASSQFGDTGGVQTQYF. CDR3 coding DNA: TGCGCCAGCAGCCAATTCGGTGATACGGGAGGGGTACAGACCCAGTACTTC.

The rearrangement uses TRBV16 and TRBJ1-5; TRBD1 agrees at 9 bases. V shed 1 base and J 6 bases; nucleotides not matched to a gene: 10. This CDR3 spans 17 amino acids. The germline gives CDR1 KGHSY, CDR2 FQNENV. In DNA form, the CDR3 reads TGTGCCAGCAGCCAATGGTCGACAGGGGGTATTTCTCAGCCCCAGCATTTT. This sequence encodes CASSQWSTGGISQPQHF.